This T cell receptor beta chain was documented in a study of cytomegalovirus exposure and HLA in healthy donors. A multiplex PCR was run with 60 Vbeta primers and 13 Jbeta primers. Sequencing used immunoSEQ multiplex PCR; TCRdb keeps in-frame clones, though not all of them. The profile shows 120,000 to 150,000 clones, around 79% of them singletons. The study sampled nominally healthy donors, though unrecorded immune exposures were likely. This CDR3 spans 14 amino acids. CDR1 and CDR2 (germline): SEHNR, FQNEAQ (reference sequence). Trimming took 4 bases from V and 6 from J; bases not matched to a gene: 6.

The sample was PBMCs. The receptor was isolated from a woman between 40 and 50 years old in good health and CMV-seropositive. The V and J genes are TRBV7-9 and TRBJ2-7, with 10 bases fitting TRBD1. The CDR3 nucleotides read TGTGCCAGCAGCTGGGGCGGACAGGGGGGCGAGCAGTACTTC. Its protein product is CASSWGGQGGEQYF.